Sequencing of this T cell receptor beta chain was carried out in a study of cytomegalovirus exposure and HLA in healthy donors. Amplification used 60 Vbeta primers and 13 Jbeta primers. This table comes from immunoSEQ multiplex PCR, and its TCRdb copy is limited to in-frame clones, with some not included. Of about 170,000 clones in the sample, roughly 84% are singletons; the top ten hold about 1.6%. This clone was found a few times. The TCR originated in a male donor in good health and CMV-seronegative. The sequenced material came from PBMCs.

CDR3 sequence reads: CASSPRGSAGYTF. The CDR3, as DNA: TGTGCCAGCAGCCCTAGAGGCTCCGCGGGCTACACCTTC. The chain uses TRBV14 and TRBJ1-2; D unresolved. Germline-derived CDR1 and CDR2 are SGHDN and FVKESK. The CDR3 spans 13 residues. V was pared by 4 bases and J by 8 bases, with 14 bases between.